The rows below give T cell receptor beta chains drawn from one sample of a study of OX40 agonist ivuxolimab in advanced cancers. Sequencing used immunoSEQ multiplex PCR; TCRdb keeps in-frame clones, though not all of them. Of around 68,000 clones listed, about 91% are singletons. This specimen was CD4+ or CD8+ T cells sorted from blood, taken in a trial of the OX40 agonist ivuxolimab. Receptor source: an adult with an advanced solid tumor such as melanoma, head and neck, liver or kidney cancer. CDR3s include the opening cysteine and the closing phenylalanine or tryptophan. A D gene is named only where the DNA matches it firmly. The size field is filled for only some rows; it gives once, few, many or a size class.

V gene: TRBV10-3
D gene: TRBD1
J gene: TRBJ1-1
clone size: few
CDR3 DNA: TGTGCCATCAGCTTACAGGGGTTGAACACTGAAGCTTTCTTT
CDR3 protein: CAISLQGLNTEAFF

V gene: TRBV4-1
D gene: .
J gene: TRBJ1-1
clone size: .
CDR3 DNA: TGCGCCAGCAGCCAAGTCAGTCGGAACACTGAAGCTTTCTTT
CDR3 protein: CASSQVSRNTEAFF

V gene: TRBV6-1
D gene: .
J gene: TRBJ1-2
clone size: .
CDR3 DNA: TGTGCCAGCAGTGAAGCGCCCAGGGACTATGGCTACACCTTC
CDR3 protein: CASSEAPRDYGYTF

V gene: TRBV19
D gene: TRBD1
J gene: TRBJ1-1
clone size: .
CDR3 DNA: TGTGCCAGTAGTCCGACACAGGGGGCGCGCACTGAAGCTTTCTTT
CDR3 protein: CASSPTQGARTEAFF

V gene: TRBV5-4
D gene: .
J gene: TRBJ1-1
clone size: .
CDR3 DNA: TGTGCCAGCAGCTTAAAAGCTCCGAACACTGAAGCTTTCTTT
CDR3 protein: CASSLKAPNTEAFF

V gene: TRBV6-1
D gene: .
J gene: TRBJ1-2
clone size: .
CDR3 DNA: TGTGCCAGCAGTGAACGATCAGTCAACTATGGCTACACCTTC
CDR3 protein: CASSERSVNYGYTF

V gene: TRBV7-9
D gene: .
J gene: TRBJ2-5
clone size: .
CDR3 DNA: TGTGCCAGCAGCTTAGGGGCAGGGCAAGAGACCCAGTACTTC
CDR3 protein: CASSLGAGQETQYF

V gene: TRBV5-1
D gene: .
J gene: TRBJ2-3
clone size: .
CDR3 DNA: TGCGCCAGCAGATTGAGCGGGCACTACACAGATACGCAGTATTTT
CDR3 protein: CASRLSGHYTDTQYF

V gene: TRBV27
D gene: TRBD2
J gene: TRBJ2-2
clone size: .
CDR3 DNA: TGTGCCACCAGATGGCTAGCGGGCAATAAGAACACCGGGGAGCTGTTTTTT
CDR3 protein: CATRWLAGNKNTGELFF

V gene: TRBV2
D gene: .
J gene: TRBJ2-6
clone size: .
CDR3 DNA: TGTGCCAGCAGTGAGCAACAAGCTGGGGCCAACGTCCTGACTTTC
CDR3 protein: CASSEQQAGANVLTF

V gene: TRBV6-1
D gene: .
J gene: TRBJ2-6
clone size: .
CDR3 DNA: TGTGCCAGCAGTGACTTGCGCGGCCGACCTGGGGCCAACGTCCTGACTTTC
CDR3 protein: CASSDLRGRPGANVLTF

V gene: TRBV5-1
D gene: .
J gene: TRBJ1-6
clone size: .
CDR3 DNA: TGCGCCAGCAGCGTAGGACTAAATAATTCACCCCTCCACTTT
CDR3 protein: CASSVGLNNSPLHF

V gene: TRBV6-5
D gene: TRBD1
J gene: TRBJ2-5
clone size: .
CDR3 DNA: TGTGCCACCTCATCCGGGACAGAGGGGACCCAGTACTTC
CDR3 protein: CATSSGTEGTQYF

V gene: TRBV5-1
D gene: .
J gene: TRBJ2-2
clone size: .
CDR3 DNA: TGCGCCAGCAGCTTCAGTACTGTAACCGGGGAGCTGTTTTTT
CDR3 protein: CASSFSTVTGELFF

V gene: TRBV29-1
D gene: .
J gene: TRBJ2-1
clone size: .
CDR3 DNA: TGCAGCGCCGCAGGGGGGGGAAACAATGAGCAGTTCTTC
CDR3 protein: CSAAGGGNNEQFF

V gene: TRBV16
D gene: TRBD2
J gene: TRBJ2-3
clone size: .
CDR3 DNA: TGTGCCAGCAGCATACCCCGCCTAGCGGCTACAGATACGCAGTATTTT
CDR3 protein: CASSIPRLAATDTQYF

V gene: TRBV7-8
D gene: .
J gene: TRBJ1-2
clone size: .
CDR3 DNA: TGTGCCAGCAGCTTAGTTAGCGGGACCCTGTATGGCTACACCTTC
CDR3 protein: CASSLVSGTLYGYTF

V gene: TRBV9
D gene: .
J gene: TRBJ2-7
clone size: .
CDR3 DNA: TGTGCCAGCAGCGTAGAAAAACAAGGCGAGCAGTACTTC
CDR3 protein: CASSVEKQGEQYF

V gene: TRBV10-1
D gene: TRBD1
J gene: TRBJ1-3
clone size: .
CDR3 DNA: TGCGCCAGTATGGGACAGGGGGCCAACACCATATATTTT
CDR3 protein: CASMGQGANTIYF

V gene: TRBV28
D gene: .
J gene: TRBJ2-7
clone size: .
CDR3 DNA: TGTGCCAGCACCGGGGGACGGGACTCCTACGAGCAGTACTTC
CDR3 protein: CASTGGRDSYEQYF

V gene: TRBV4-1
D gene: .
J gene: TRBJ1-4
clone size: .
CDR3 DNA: TGCGCCAGCAGCCAAGAGGGCGCGGGGGCGACTAATGAAAAACTGTTTTTT
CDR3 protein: CASSQEGAGATNEKLFF

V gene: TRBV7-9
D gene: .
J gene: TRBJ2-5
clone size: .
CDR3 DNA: TGTGCCAGCAGCATATGGGTTCAGACAGAAGAGACCCAGTACTTC
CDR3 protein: CASSIWVQTEETQYF

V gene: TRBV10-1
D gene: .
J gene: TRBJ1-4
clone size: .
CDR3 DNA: TGCGCCAGCAGTGACCGACCGAATGAAAAACTGTTTTTT
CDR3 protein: CASSDRPNEKLFF

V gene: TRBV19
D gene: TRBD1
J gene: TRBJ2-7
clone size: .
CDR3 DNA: TGTGCCAGTAGTGAGACCGGGACAGGAGCTTCCGAGCAGTACTTC
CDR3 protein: CASSETGTGASEQYF

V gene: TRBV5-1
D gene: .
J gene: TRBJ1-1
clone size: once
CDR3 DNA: TGCGCCAGCAGCTTGGCCGCGCAGGCTGAAGCTTTCTTT
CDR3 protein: CASSLAAQAEAFF

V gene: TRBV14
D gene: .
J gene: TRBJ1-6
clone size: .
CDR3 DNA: TGTGCCAGCAGCCAAGACCTACTTTTACCCCTCCACTTT
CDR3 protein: CASSQDLLLPLHF

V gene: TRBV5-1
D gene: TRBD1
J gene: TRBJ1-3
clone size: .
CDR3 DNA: TGCGCCAGCAGCTCCGGGAATACAGGGGTAGCTGGAAACACCATATATTTT
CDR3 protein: CASSSGNTGVAGNTIYF

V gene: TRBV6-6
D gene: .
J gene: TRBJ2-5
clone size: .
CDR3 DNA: TGTGCCAGCAGTTACCCCCGAACGGGGCCCCCAGAGACCCAGTACTTC
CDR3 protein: CASSYPRTGPPETQYF

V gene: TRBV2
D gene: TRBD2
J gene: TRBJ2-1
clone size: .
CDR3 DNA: TGTGCCAGGAGCGGGGGAGACTCCTACAATGAGCAGTTCTTC
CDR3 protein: CARSGGDSYNEQFF

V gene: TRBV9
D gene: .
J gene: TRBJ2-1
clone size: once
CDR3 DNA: TGTGCCAGCAGCGTAGGGGGGGCGGTGAGGAATGAGCAGTTCTTC
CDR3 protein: CASSVGGAVRNEQFF

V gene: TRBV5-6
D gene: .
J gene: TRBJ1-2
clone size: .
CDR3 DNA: TGTGCCAGCAGCCCCCCTTACTCCGGGACAAATTATGGCTACACCTTC
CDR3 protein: CASSPPYSGTNYGYTF

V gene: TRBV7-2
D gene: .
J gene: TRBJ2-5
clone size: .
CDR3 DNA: TGTGCCAGCAGCTTAGCGCGCGAGACCCAGTACTTC
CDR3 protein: CASSLARETQYF

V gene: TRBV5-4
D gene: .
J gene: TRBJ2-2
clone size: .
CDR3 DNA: TGTGCCAGCAGCTTGCAGGTGGGAGAGGCCGGGGAGCTGTTTTTT
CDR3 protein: CASSLQVGEAGELFF

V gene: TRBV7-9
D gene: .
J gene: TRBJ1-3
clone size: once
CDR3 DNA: TGTGCCAGCAGCCAACAGGTCTCTGGAAACACCATATATTTT
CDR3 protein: CASSQQVSGNTIYF

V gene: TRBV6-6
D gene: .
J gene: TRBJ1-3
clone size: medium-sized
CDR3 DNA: TGTGCCAGCAGTTACCAGGGTCTCGGAAACACCATATATTTT
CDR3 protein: CASSYQGLGNTIYF

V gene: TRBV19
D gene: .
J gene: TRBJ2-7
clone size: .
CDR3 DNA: TGTGCCAGTAGTATGGGGCGTGGGGGCGAGCAGTACTTC
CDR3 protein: CASSMGRGGEQYF

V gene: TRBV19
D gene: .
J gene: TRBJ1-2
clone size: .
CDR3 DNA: TGTGCCAGTAGTAGCAGCAGGGGCTATGGCTACACCTTC
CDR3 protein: CASSSSRGYGYTF

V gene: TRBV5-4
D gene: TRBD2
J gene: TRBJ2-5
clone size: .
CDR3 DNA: TGTGCCAGCAGCTCGAGAATAGCGGGGGTTAAGGAGACCCAGTACTTC
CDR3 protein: CASSSRIAGVKETQYF

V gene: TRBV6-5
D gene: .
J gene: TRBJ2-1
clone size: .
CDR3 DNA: TGTGCCACCGCGACCAACGAGCGAACTAGGGGCGGGCAGTTCTTC
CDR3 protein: CATATNERTRGGQFF

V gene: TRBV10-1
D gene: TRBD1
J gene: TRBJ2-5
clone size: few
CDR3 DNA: TGCGCCAGCAGTGCACCGGGACAGGGCTCGGAGACCCAGTACTTC
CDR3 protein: CASSAPGQGSETQYF

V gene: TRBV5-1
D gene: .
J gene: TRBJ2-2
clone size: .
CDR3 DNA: TGCGCCAGCAGCTTGTTGGACCAGCCCCTTACCGGGGAGCTGTTTTTT
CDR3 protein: CASSLLDQPLTGELFF

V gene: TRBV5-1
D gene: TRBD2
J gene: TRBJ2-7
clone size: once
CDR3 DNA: TGCGCCAGCAGGGTGGTAGCGGGGACCTACGAGCAGTACTTC
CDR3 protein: CASRVVAGTYEQYF

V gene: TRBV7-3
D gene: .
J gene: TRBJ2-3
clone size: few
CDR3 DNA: TGTGCCAGCAGCTTGTACGGCGATACGCAGTATTTT
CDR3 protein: CASSLYGDTQYF

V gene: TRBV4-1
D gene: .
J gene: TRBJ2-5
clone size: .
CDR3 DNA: TGCGCCAGCAGCCAAGATTCATCCACATGGGTGGCGGCCCAAGAGACCCAGTACTTC
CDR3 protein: CASSQDSSTWVAAQETQYF

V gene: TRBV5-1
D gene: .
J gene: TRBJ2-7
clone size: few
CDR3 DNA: TGCGCCAGCAGCTTACTATCTGGGACCTCCTACGAGCAGTACTTC
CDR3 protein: CASSLLSGTSYEQYF

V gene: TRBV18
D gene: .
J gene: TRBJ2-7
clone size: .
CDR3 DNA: TGTGCCAGCTCACCCGGGCAGGCGGGGTACGAGCAGTACTTC
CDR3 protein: CASSPGQAGYEQYF

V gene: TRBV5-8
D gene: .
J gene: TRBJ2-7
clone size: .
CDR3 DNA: TGTGCCAGCAGCTTGAGGGTGGGTCGATTTGGGGAGCAGTACTTC
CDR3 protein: CASSLRVGRFGEQYF

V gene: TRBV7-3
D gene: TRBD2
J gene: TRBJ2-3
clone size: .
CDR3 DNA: TGTGCCAGCAGCTTAGGGGCGGGAGGGCAAATAGATACGCAGTATTTT
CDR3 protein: CASSLGAGGQIDTQYF

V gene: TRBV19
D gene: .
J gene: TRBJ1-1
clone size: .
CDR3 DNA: TGTGCCAGTAGTTTCGGGCCTCAGAACACTGAAGCTTTCTTT
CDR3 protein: CASSFGPQNTEAFF

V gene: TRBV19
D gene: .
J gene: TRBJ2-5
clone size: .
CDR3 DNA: TGTGCCAGTAGTATAGGCGGGCAAGAGACCCAGTACTTC
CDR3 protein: CASSIGGQETQYF

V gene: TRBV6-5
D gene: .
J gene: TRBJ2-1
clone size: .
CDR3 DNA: TGTGCCAGCAGCGGGCCTTATAGTGAGCAGTTCTTC
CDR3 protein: CASSGPYSEQFF

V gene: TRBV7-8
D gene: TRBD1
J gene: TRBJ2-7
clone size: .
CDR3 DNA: TGTGCCAGCAGCCACGGACAGGGGAGGATAGGCGAGCAGTACTTC
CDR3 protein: CASSHGQGRIGEQYF

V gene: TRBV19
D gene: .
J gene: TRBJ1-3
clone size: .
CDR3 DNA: TGTGCCAGTGCCGGACAGCCCTCTGGAAACACCATATATTTT
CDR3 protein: CASAGQPSGNTIYF

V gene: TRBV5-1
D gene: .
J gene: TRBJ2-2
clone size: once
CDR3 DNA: TGCGCCAGCAGCACCCCAGCGGGTCGGACCGGGGAGCTGTTTTTT
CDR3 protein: CASSTPAGRTGELFF

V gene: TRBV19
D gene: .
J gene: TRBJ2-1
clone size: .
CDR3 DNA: TGTGCCAGTAGTATAGATCTTGGTCTCCACAATGAGCAGTTCTTC
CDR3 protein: CASSIDLGLHNEQFF